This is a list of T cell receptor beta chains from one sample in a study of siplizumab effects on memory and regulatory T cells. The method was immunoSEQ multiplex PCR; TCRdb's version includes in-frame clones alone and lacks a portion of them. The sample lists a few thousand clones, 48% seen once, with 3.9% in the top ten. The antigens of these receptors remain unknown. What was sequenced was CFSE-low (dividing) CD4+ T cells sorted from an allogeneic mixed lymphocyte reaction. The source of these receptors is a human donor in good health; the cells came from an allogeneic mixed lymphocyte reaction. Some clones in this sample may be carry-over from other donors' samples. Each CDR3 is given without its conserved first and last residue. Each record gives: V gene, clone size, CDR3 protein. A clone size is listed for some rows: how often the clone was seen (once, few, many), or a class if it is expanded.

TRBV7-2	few	ASSLARDYEQY
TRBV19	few	ASTLGFSGSTDTQY
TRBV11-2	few	ASSSALDRGRDQPQH
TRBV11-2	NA	ASPIGGLNTEAF
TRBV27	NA	ASSSAGYEQY
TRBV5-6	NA	ASSLVLTPEKLF
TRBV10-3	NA	ANRAGGPYYEQY
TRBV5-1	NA	ASSYIRTGTATGKLF
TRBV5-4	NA	ASSFYWGLGTEAF
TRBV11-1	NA	ASSPREFGTGELF
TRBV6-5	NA	ASSYSGLGNTIY
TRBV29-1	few	SVERAWNTEAF
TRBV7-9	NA	ASSFSPGTAFSGANVLT
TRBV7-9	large	ASSLSLVSSGNTIY
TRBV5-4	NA	ASSWVERAPSPLH
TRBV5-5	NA	ASSPTTVPTYEQY
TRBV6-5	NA	ASSYREGANYGYT
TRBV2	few	ASSRQGALSTDTQY
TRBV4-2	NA	ASSQEEETGYT
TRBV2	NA	ASRDRESGNTIY
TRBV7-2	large	ASSLGTYQPQH
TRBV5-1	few	ASSLAGTGLYGYT
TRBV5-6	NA	ASSLAGVPFVTQY
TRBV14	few	ASSQDLAGVGEQY
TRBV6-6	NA	ASRTSWSPGNTIY
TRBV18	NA	ASSPDRGGLETQY